This is a list of T cell receptor beta chains from one sample in a study of T-cell reconstitution after alpha-beta-depleted transplantation in children. Via MiXCR, TCRdb re-called the PCR reads, giving one row per CDR3 protein. The sample includes roughly 610,000 distinct CDR3 sequences, over 9.5% of them seen just once. This specimen was PBMCs from the stem cell graft donor, taken from the stem cell graft. The source is a human donor who donated a stem cell graft to a child with acute myeloid leukemia. Each CDR3 is given with its conserved first and last residue. Each record gives: CDR3 length, V gene, J gene, CDR3 protein.

length: 14
V: TRBV5-1
J: TRBJ1-1
CDR3: CASSLGDPPPEAFF

length: 15
V: TRBV18
J: TRBJ2-1
CDR3: CASSPRSGQNNEQFF

length: 12
V: TRBV30
J: TRBJ2-5
CDR3: CAWDRDLKTQYF

length: 14
V: TRBV5-1
J: TRBJ1-2
CDR3: CASSLSPPNYGYTF

length: 13
V: TRBV29-1
J: TRBJ1-4
CDR3: CSVEGTGDEKLFF

length: 16
V: TRBV6-2/TRBV6-3
J: TRBJ1-5
CDR3: CASSYSWGLSNQPQHF

length: 12
V: TRBV29-1
J: TRBJ2-7
CDR3: CSVRDFPYEQYF

length: 15
V: TRBV27
J: TRBJ2-7
CDR3: CASSPAAGGPYEQYF

length: 18
V: TRBV5-1
J: TRBJ2-7
CDR3: CASKRSAGRLPSDYEQYF

length: 12
V: TRBV12-3/TRBV12-4
J: TRBJ2-7
CDR3: CASSFQGHEQYF

length: 17
V: TRBV7-3
J: TRBJ2-3
CDR3: CASSLNPTSHTTDTQYF

length: 13
V: TRBV29-1
J: TRBJ1-2
CDR3: CSVVNEGTAKVTF

length: 17
V: TRBV4-1
J: TRBJ2-7
CDR3: CASSQAGGSGRVYEQYF

length: 15
V: TRBV5-1
J: TRBJ2-7
CDR3: CASSLGDRELYEQYF

length: 17
V: TRBV7-9
J: TRBJ2-3
CDR3: CASSLRARTGAGDTQYF

length: 15
V: TRBV7-8
J: TRBJ1-5
CDR3: CASSLADTSNQPQHF

length: 13
V: TRBV5-1
J: TRBJ2-7
CDR3: CAPSSGRSYEQYF

length: 14
V: TRBV30
J: TRBJ1-1
CDR3: CAWSVLGGTSEAFF

length: 13
V: TRBV29-1
J: TRBJ2-7
CDR3: CSVEDRASYEQYF

length: 15
V: TRBV20-1
J: TRBJ1-5
CDR3: CSARGNRHINQPQHF

length: 16
V: TRBV7-2
J: TRBJ2-1
CDR3: CASSERRDYQYNEQFF

length: 12
V: TRBV29-1
J: TRBJ2-7
CDR3: CSVPGPAYEQYF

length: 14
V: TRBV12-3/TRBV12-4
J: TRBJ1-5
CDR3: CASSSTDSNQPQHF

length: 16
V: TRBV6-5
J: TRBJ2-7
CDR3: CASSYGLRDRSYEQYF

length: 11
V: TRBV10-3
J: TRBJ2-3
CDR3: CAISGTGTQYF

length: 11
V: TRBV30
J: TRBJ2-1
CDR3: CAWSELVEQFF

length: 16
V: TRBV9
J: TRBJ2-5
CDR3: CASSVGTGKGQETQYF

length: 13
V: TRBV7-2
J: TRBJ2-7
CDR3: CASSPIGRGEQYF

length: 16
V: TRBV14
J: TRBJ2-7
CDR3: CASSLTGGGLNYEQYF

length: 12
V: TRBV7-9
J: TRBJ1-4
CDR3: CASNRDREKLFF

length: 15
V: TRBV12-3/TRBV12-4
J: TRBJ1-6
CDR3: CASSLARGPYSPLHF

length: 16
V: TRBV7-9
J: TRBJ2-2
CDR3: CASSLTRTGNTGELFF

length: 14
V: TRBV18
J: TRBJ2-7
CDR3: CASSPDTFLNEQYF

length: 14
V: TRBV7-3
J: TRBJ2-3
CDR3: CASSLNTPPDTQYF

length: 15
V: TRBV7-9
J: TRBJ1-5
CDR3: CASSGPGAEGSPQHF

length: 16
V: TRBV6-2/TRBV6-3
J: TRBJ1-5
CDR3: CVSSTPQGARDQPQHF

length: 15
V: TRBV5-5
J: TRBJ2-7
CDR3: CASSLDGSGIYEQYF

length: 11
V: TRBV20-1
J: TRBJ2-5
CDR3: CSALDQETQYF

length: 13
V: TRBV4-3
J: TRBJ2-7
CDR3: CAPDTSGDYEQYF